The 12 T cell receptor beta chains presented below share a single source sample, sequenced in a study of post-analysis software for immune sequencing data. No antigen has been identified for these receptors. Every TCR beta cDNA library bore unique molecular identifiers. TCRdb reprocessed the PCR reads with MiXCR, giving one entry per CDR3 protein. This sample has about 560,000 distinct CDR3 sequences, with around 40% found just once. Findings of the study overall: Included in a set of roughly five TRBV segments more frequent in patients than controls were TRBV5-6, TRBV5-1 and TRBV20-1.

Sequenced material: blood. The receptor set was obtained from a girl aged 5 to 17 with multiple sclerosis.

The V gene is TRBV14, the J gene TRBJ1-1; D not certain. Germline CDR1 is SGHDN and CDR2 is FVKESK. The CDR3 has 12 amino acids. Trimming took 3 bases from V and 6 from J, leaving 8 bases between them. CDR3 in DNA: TGTGCCAGCAGCCAGATGGGAGCTGAAGCTTTCTTT. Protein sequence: CASSQMGAEAFF.

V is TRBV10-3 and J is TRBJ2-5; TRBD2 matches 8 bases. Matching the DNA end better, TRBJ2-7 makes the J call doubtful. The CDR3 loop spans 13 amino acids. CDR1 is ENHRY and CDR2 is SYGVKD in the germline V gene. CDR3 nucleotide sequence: TGTGCCACCCAAGGGACTAGTAACCACGAGCAGTACTTC. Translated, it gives CATQGTSNHEQYF.

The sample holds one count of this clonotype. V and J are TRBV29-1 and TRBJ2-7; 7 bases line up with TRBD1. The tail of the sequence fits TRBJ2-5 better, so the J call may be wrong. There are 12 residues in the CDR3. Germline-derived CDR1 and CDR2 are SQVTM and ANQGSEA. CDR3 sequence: CSEQTGRETQYF. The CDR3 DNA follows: TGCAGCGAGCAGACAGGGAGAGAGACCCAGTACTTC.

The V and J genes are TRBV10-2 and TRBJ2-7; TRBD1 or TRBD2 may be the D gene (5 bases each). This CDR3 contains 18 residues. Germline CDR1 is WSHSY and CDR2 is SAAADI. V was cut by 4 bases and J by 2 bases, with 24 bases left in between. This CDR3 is CASSARGGRTLITYEQYF. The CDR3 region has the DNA TGCGCCAGCAGTGCCCGGGGCGGGCGGACCCTAATAACCTACGAGCAGTACTTC.

DNA of the CDR3: TGTGCCACCAGTGATCCACTGGGGACAGGACCCACCGGGGAGCTGTTTTTT. It encodes CATSDPLGTGPTGELFF. This chain joins TRBV24-1 and TRBJ2-2; 8 nucleotides line up with TRBD1. Germline V CDR1 and CDR2: KGHDR, SFDVKD. This CDR3 contains 17 residues. Trimming at V came to 3 bases and at J to 4 bases, leaving 9 bases not matched to a gene.

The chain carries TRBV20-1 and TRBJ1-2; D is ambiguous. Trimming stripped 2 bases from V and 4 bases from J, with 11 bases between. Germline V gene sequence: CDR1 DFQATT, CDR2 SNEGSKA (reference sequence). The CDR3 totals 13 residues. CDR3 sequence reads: CSARSPTAYGYTF. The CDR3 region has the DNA TGCAGTGCTAGATCACCAACGGCCTATGGCTACACCTTC.

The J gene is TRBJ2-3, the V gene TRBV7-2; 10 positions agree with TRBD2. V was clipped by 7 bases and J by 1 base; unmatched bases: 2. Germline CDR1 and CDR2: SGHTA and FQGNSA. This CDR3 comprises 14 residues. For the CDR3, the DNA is TGTGCCAGCAAGCGGGGGGGAGGCACAGATACGCAGTATTTT. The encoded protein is CASKRGGGTDTQYF.

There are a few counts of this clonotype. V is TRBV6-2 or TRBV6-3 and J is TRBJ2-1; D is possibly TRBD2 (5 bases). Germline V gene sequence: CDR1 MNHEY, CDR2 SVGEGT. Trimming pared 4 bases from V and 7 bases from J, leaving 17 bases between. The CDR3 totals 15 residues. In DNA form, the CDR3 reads TGTGCCAGCAGTTTGGACTCATCCTCGGTAAATGAGCAGTTCTTC. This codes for CASSLDSSSVNEQFF.

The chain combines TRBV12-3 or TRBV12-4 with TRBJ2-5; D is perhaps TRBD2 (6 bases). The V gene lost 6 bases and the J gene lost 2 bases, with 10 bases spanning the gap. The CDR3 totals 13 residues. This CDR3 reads CASRTGLQETQYF. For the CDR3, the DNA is TGTGCCAGCAGAACCGGACTACAAGAGACCCAGTACTTC.

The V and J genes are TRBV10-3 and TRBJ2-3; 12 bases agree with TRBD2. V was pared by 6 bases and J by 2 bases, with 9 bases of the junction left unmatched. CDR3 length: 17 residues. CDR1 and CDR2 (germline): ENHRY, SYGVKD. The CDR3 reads CAIRKRLAGELTDTQYF. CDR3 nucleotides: TGTGCCATCAGAAAAAGACTAGCGGGGGAGCTCACAGATACGCAGTATTTT.

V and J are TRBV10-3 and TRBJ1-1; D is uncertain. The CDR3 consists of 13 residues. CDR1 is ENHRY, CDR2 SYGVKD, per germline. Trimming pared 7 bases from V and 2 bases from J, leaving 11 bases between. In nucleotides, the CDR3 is TGTGCCATCACCGGACGGGAAAACACTGAAGCTTTCTTT. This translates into CAITGRENTEAFF.

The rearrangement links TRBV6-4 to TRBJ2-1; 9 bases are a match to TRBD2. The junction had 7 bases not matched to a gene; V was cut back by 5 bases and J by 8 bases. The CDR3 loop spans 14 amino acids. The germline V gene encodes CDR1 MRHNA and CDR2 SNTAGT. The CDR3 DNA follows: TGTGCCAGCAGTAAGCGGGAGGCTAAAGATGAGCAGTTCTTC. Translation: CASSKREAKDEQFF.